The 10 T cell receptor beta chains below all came from one sample that was sequenced in a study of blood T cell repertoires in COVID-19. Libraries were prepared by immunoSEQ multiplex PCR; TCRdb keeps only in-frame clonotypes and omits some of them. The table lists about 120,000 clones, 85% to 90% of them singletons. Input material: peripheral blood. Source of these receptors: a man in his sixties with acute or convalescent COVID-19.

The chain recombines TRBV2 with TRBJ1-5; 12 nucleotides align to TRBD1. J lost 6 bases, V lost 5 bases, and 2 bases had no gene match. The CDR3 length is 14 residues. CDR1 and CDR2 (germline): SNHLY, FYNNEI. Here the CDR3 reads CASSQGQGAQPQHF. In DNA, the CDR3 is TGTGCCAGCAGTCAGGGACAGGGGGCTCAGCCCCAGCATTTT. The whole variable domain, filled in from reference TRBV2 and TRBJ1-5, reads EPEVTQTPSHQVTQMGQEVILRCVPISNHLYFYWYRQILGQKVEFLVSFYNNEISEKSEIFDDQFSVERPDGSNFTLKIRSTKLEDSAMYFCASSQGQGAQPQHFGDGTRLSIL.

The chain couples TRBV7-9 to TRBJ2-1, with TRBD2 identical over 10 bases. The trim removed 3 bases at V and 6 bases at J, leaving 8 bases unmatched. Per germline, CDR1 SEHNR and CDR2 FQNEAQ (reference sequence). The CDR3 is 16 amino acids. The CDR3 sequence: CASSFSGGASGNEQFF. CDR3 sequence (DNA): TGTGCCAGCAGCTTCAGCGGGGGGGCTAGCGGCAATGAGCAGTTCTTC.

The chain recombines TRBV6-5 with TRBJ2-7; 14 bases line up with TRBD2. CDR3 length equals 15 residues. Trimming took 8 bases from V and 3 from J; bases not matched to a gene: 6. Per the germline V gene, CDR1 is MNHEY and CDR2 is SVGAGI. The CDR3 DNA reads as TGTGCCAGCCAGGAGACTAGCGGGAGGGTCTACGAGCAGTACTTC. Translation: CASQETSGRVYEQYF.

CDR3 loop: CSGGSGSTDTQYF. The DNA of the CDR3 is TGCAGCGGGGGGAGCGGGAGCACAGATACGCAGTATTTT. J is TRBJ2-3 and V is TRBV29-1; perhaps TRBD2 as D (6 bases). This CDR3 spans 13 amino acids. The germline gives CDR1 SQVTM, CDR2 ANQGSEA. Between the trimmed V and J ends, which lost 7 bases and 0 bases, there was a span of 11 bases.

V usage is TRBV5-4 and J usage is TRBJ2-7; 11 nucleotides line up with TRBD2. In germline, CDR1 is SGHNT, CDR2 YYREEE (reference sequence). The V and J ends lost 4 bases and 0 bases, in that order; junction bases with no gene match: 6. The length of the CDR3 is 16 residues. CDR3 protein: CASSRGLAAVSYEQYF. The DNA of the CDR3 is TGTGCCAGCAGCAGGGGACTAGCGGCTGTCTCCTACGAGCAGTACTTC.

The V call is TRBV28, the J call TRBJ2-5; 10 bases map to TRBD2. Unmatched junction bases numbered 11, after V lost 5 bases and J lost 5 bases. The germline gives CDR1 MDHEN, CDR2 SYDVKM. The CDR3 spans 16 residues. CDR3 coding DNA: TGTGCCAGCAGTCCCGCCCTAGCGGGAGTCAGGGAGACCCAGTACTTC. Its translation is CASSPALAGVRETQYF. The whole variable domain, filled in from reference TRBV28 and TRBJ2-5, reads DVKVTQSSRYLVKRTGEKVFLECVQDMDHENMFWYRQDPGLGLRLIYFSYDVKMKEKGDIPEGYSVSREKKERFSLILESASTNQTSMYLCASSPALAGVRETQYFGPGTRLLVL.

This clone was seen only once. V and J are TRBV7-6 and TRBJ2-1, with 7 bases matching TRBD2. The junction had 7 bases not matched to a gene; V was cut back by 1 base and J by 4 bases. The CDR3 has 16 amino acids. The germline gives CDR1 SGHVS, CDR2 FNYEAQ. In nucleotides, the CDR3 is TGTGCCAGCAGCTTAGGGGCGCGGGAGACGTACAATGAGCAGTTCTTC. Its protein is CASSLGARETYNEQFF.

V is TRBV7-2 and J is TRBJ2-3; no definite D call. V lost 0 bases and J lost 2, with 3 bases in between. Germline V gene data show CDR1 as SGHTA and CDR2 as FQGNSA. The CDR3 totals 13 residues. CDR3 nucleotides: TGTGCCAGCAGCTTAGCGGCCACAGATACGCAGTATTTT. Translation: CASSLAATDTQYF. Filled out from reference TRBV7-2 and TRBJ2-3, the complete variable domain reads GAGVSQSPSNKVTEKGKDVELRCDPISGHTALYWYRQSLGQGLEFLIYFQGNSAPDKSGLPSDRFSAERTGGSVSTLTIQRTQQEDSAVYLCASSLAATDTQYFGPGTRLTVL.

This chain links TRBV19 with TRBJ1-4; TRBD1 agrees at 8 bases. CDR3 size: 14 residues. V gave up 3 bases and J gave up 8 bases; unmatched junction bases: 5. Germline V CDR1 and CDR2: LNHDA, SQIVND (reference sequence). The CDR3 coding sequence is TGTGCCAGTAGTATGCAGGGGGCGAGGGAAAAACTGTTTTTT. Amino acids: CASSMQGAREKLFF.

The chain has TRBV5-6 and TRBJ1-4; weak D call: TRBD1 (5 bases). With 0 bases removed from V and 6 bases from J, the gap between germline ends came to 21 bases. The CDR3 spans 18 residues. Germline V gives CDR1 SGHDT, CDR2 YYEEEE. DNA of the CDR3: TGTGCCAGCAGCTTGGCCTGGGATAGGGGCAGGGCGCATGAAAAACTGTTTTTT. Protein product: CASSLAWDRGRAHEKLFF.